Sequencing of this TCR beta chain was carried out in a study of memory CD8 T cells in hepatitis C reinfection. Method: immunoSEQ multiplex PCR; TCRdb's copy keeps in-frame clones and lacks some. The repertoire consists of about 200 clones, with 60% to 75% occurring once and the leading ten covering 40% to 45%. CDR3 size: 16 residues. With 4 bases clipped from V and 1 base from J, the junction kept 6 bases outside the gene matches. Germline V gene data show CDR1 as SGHNT and CDR2 as YYREEE (reference sequence). Time point given: late/post reinfection, 12 to 24 weeks after detection. Sorted cells were sequenced directly ex vivo without any in vitro expansion.

The source is a man aged 50 to 59 with hepatitis C virus infection. J is TRBJ2-7 and V is TRBV5-4, with TRBD2 matching 12 bases. Material: HCV tetramer-positive CD8+ T cells sorted from blood. This CDR3 reads CASSQLLAGGSYEQYF. The CDR3 region has the DNA TGTGCCAGCAGCCAACTACTAGCGGGAGGTTCCTACGAGCAGTACTTC.